This T cell receptor beta chain was observed in a study of T cell clones after liver transplantation. Study-wide findings and caveats: A significant post-transplant drop in circulating graft-donor-reactive CD4 TCRbeta sequences occurred in most of the 8 subjects.

In the case of this clone: Its antigen is unknown.

The data were produced by immunoSEQ multiplex PCR, yet TCRdb's version contains in-frame clones alone and is incomplete. The table has about 85,000 clones, roughly 80% seen once. This specimen consisted of CD4+ T cells from blood, obtained just over 45 months after liver transplant. The receptor was isolated from a human patient who received a liver transplant. The T cells may partly be graft donor cells.

This chain's CDR3 is CASSQTGAMETQYF. Here the CDR3 DNA reads TGCGCCAGCAGCCAAACAGGGGCAATGGAGACCCAGTACTTC. The chain carries TRBV4-1 and TRBJ2-5; 7 positions match TRBD1. This CDR3 is built from 14 residues. The ends lost 2 bases at V and 5 bases at J; junction bases unmatched: 5. CDR1 is MGHRA, CDR2 YSYEKL, per germline.